The rows below give T cell receptor beta chains drawn from one sample of a study of early T cells in non-severe SARS-CoV-2 infection. TCRdb independently ran MiXCR on the 5' RACE reads; one entry per CDR3 protein. This table has about 33,000 distinct CDR3 sequences, about 4.7% appearing once. Sequenced: whole blood. These TCRs come from an adult who was a healthcare worker with PCR-confirmed SARS-CoV-2 infection or an uninfected control (not recorded which). The CDR3 runs from the conserved cysteine through the conserved F or W. D genes are given only for firm matches. Not all rows give a size; the values are once, few, many and, for expanded clones, a class.

v_call	j_call	d_call	clone_size	cdr3_aa	cdr3_nt
TRBV12-3/TRBV12-4	TRBJ2-1	NA	many	CASSLRGGGDNEQFF	TGTGCCAGCAGTTTACGAGGGGGAGGAGACAATGAGCAGTTCTTC
TRBV29-1	TRBJ1-2	TRBD1	few	CSVGSGGGYGYTF	TGCAGCGTTGGTTCAGGGGGCGGCTATGGCTACACCTTC
TRBV6-2/TRBV6-3	TRBJ2-7	TRBD1	few	CASRRTGMSAYEQYF	TGTGCCAGCAGAAGGACAGGGATGTCAGCCTACGAGCAGTACTTC
TRBV28	TRBJ2-7	TRBD1	many	CASSLTGDSYEQYF	TGTGCCAGCAGTCTCACAGGGGACTCCTACGAGCAGTACTTC
TRBV4-1	TRBJ1-6	NA	few	CASSQVSLPSPLHF	TGCGCCAGCAGCCAGGTCAGTTTACCTTCACCCCTCCACTTT
TRBV12-3/TRBV12-4	TRBJ1-5	NA	many	CASSFMGPDQPQHF	TGTGCCAGCAGTTTTATGGGTCCAGATCAGCCCCAGCATTTT
TRBV18	TRBJ1-1	TRBD1	few	CASSPAQGFTEAFF	TGTGCCAGCTCACCGGCACAGGGGTTCACTGAAGCTTTCTTT
TRBV11-2	TRBJ2-3	NA	few	CASSVRVDADTQYF	TGTGCCAGCAGCGTAAGGGTTGACGCAGATACGCAGTATTTT
TRBV9	TRBJ1-2	NA	many	CASSAGSSINYGYTF	TGTGCCAGCAGCGCCGGGTCCTCAATAAACTATGGCTACACCTTC
TRBV6-2/TRBV6-3	TRBJ2-3	TRBD2	few	CASSSSGGSADTQYF	TGTGCCAGCAGTTCGAGCGGGGGGAGTGCAGATACGCAGTATTTT
TRBV20-1	TRBJ1-6	NA	few	CSARGRFSSYNSPLHF	TGCAGTGCTAGAGGCAGATTCAGCTCCTATAATTCACCCCTCCACTTT
TRBV7-9	TRBJ2-3	NA	few	CASSFSQTPDTQYF	TGTGCCAGCAGCTTCTCCCAAACACCAGATACGCAGTATTTT
TRBV4-2	TRBJ2-5	NA	many	CASSQEVVGKETQYF	TGTGCCAGCAGCCAAGAGGTCGTCGGAAAAGAGACCCAGTACTTC
TRBV9	TRBJ2-3	TRBD1	many	CASSVRQGARTDTQYF	TGTGCCAGCAGCGTACGTCAGGGGGCGCGAACAGATACGCAGTATTTT
TRBV18	TRBJ1-4	TRBD1	many	CASSSRQGTNEKLFF	TGTGCCAGCTCATCGAGACAGGGAACTAATGAAAAACTGTTTTTT
TRBV9	TRBJ2-2	NA	NA	CASSAGVFGELFF	TGTGCCAGCAGCGCAGGGGTTTTCGGGGAGCTGTTTTTT
TRBV6-4	TRBJ2-2	NA	many	CASTREQGGELFF	TGTGCCAGCACTAGGGAGCAGGGCGGGGAGCTGTTTTTT
TRBV18	TRBJ1-1	NA	few	CASSPTGSGTEAFF	TGTGCCAGCTCACCAACGGGATCTGGAACTGAAGCTTTCTTT
TRBV10-3	TRBJ2-3	TRBD1	many	CAINLGQYTDTQYF	TGTGCCATCAACCTGGGACAGTACACAGATACGCAGTATTTT
TRBV20-1	TRBJ2-3	NA	NA	CSAISGLGADTQYF	TGCAGTGCTATTAGCGGTCTGGGGGCAGATACGCAGTATTTT
TRBV7-8	TRBJ1-2	TRBD1	many	CASSPWTGTGYGYTF	TGTGCCAGCAGCCCTTGGACAGGGACGGGCTATGGCTACACCTTC
TRBV7-2	TRBJ1-4	TRBD1	NA	CASSLRSGTGGLFF	TGTGCCAGCAGCTTGCGATCCGGGACAGGGGGGCTGTTTTTT
TRBV20-1	TRBJ1-1	NA	NA	CSARSTDTEAFF	TGCAGTGCTAGGTCGACCGACACTGAAGCTTTCTTT
TRBV11-2	TRBJ2-7	NA	many	CASSLVSGTVSYEQYF	TGTGCCAGCAGCTTAGTCTCGGGGACGGTCTCCTACGAGCAGTACTTC
TRBV20-1	TRBJ1-4	TRBD1	NA	CSARARGRSTNEKLFF	TGCAGTGCTAGAGCGAGGGGGCGGTCTACTAATGAAAAACTGTTTTTT
TRBV11-2	TRBJ1-1	NA	NA	CASSLGTGPNTEAFF	TGTGCCAGCAGCTTAGGCACAGGGCCGAACACTGAAGCTTTCTTT
TRBV4-1	TRBJ1-2	NA	many	CASSQEVRQGSGYTF	TGCGCCAGCAGCCAAGAAGTACGGCAGGGCAGCGGCTACACCTTC
TRBV29-1	TRBJ2-7	TRBD1	NA	CSVSGTGVYEQYF	TGCAGCGTTTCCGGGACAGGGGTCTACGAGCAGTACTTC
TRBV6-1	TRBJ1-3	NA	many	CASSPWGGGPSSGNTIYF	TGTGCCAGCAGTCCCTGGGGAGGGGGACCCAGCTCTGGAAACACCATATATTTT
TRBV6-6	TRBJ2-5	NA	many	CASSREETQYF	TGTGCCAGCAGTAGGGAGGAGACCCAGTACTTC
TRBV29-1	TRBJ1-1	TRBD1	many	CSVDRGLNTEAFF	TGCAGCGTGGACAGGGGCCTGAACACTGAAGCTTTCTTT
TRBV6-2/TRBV6-3	TRBJ2-1	NA	NA	CASSYSRFEQFF	TGTGCCAGCAGTTACAGTAGGTTTGAGCAGTTCTTC
TRBV6-2/TRBV6-3	TRBJ2-3	NA	many	CASTPMGLRTDTQYF	TGTGCCAGCACGCCGATGGGACTGCGCACAGATACGCAGTATTTT
TRBV20-1	TRBJ1-3	NA	many	CSARQAGNTIYF	TGCAGTGCTAGACAGGCTGGAAACACCATATATTTT
TRBV11-2	TRBJ2-3	TRBD2	many	CASSYRGGGLPSDTQYF	TGTGCCAGCAGCTACCGGGGGGGCGGACTACCCTCAGATACGCAGTATTTT
TRBV18	TRBJ2-7	NA	NA	CASSQLLPAGGGSYEQYF	TGTGCCAGCTCTCAGCTGCTGCCGGCAGGAGGGGGCTCCTACGAGCAGTACTTC
TRBV6-1	TRBJ2-1	NA	NA	CASSESGRYNEQFF	TGTGCCAGCAGTGAATCGGGACGCTACAATGAGCAGTTCTTC
TRBV7-9	TRBJ2-7	NA	many	CASSVTPWYEQYF	TGTGCCAGCAGCGTGACACCCTGGTACGAGCAGTACTTC
TRBV6-2/TRBV6-3	TRBJ2-3	NA	few	CASSPLGDTQYF	TGTGCCAGCAGTCCGCTGGGGGATACGCAGTATTTT
TRBV20-1	TRBJ2-1	TRBD2	many	CSASGATSVNEQFF	TGCAGTGCTAGCGGAGCCACTAGCGTCAATGAGCAGTTCTTC
TRBV5-4	TRBJ1-2	NA	many	CASSFQWGGGYTF	TGTGCCAGCAGCTTCCAGTGGGGAGGTGGCTACACCTTC
TRBV9	TRBJ1-3	TRBD1	NA	CASSTGEISGNTIYF	TGTGCCAGCAGCACAGGGGAGATCTCTGGAAACACCATATATTTT
TRBV7-2	TRBJ2-1	TRBD2	NA	CASSLALRGGYNEQFF	TGTGCCAGCAGCTTAGCCCTACGGGGGGGATACAATGAGCAGTTCTTC
TRBV5-6	TRBJ2-4	TRBD2	NA	CASSLELAGGLAKNIQYF	TGTGCCAGCAGCTTGGAACTAGCGGGGGGTCTAGCCAAAAACATTCAGTACTTC
TRBV5-1	TRBJ1-4	TRBD1	NA	CASSLQGARNEKLFF	TGCGCCAGCAGCTTGCAGGGGGCTCGTAATGAAAAACTGTTTTTT
TRBV28	TRBJ1-2	NA	few	CASSSLSPYGYTF	TGTGCCAGCAGTAGCCTCTCGCCATATGGCTACACCTTC
TRBV11-2	TRBJ2-7	NA	few	CASSFQGILEYEQYF	TGTGCCAGCAGCTTCCAGGGGATATTGGAGTACGAGCAGTACTTC
TRBV20-1	TRBJ2-5	NA	few	CSARVIARGETQYF	TGCAGTGCTAGAGTGATAGCGCGGGGAGAGACCCAGTACTTC
TRBV6-2/TRBV6-3	TRBJ2-3	NA	NA	CASSYGGGADTQYF	TGTGCCAGCAGTTACGGCGGGGGCGCAGATACGCAGTATTTT
TRBV3-1	TRBJ1-4	TRBD1	NA	CASSFRGRGEKLFF	TGTGCCAGCAGTTTCAGGGGGCGCGGTGAAAAACTGTTTTTT
TRBV11-2	TRBJ1-1	TRBD1	many	CASSLGGQSNTEAFF	TGTGCCAGCAGCTTAGGGGGACAGTCGAACACTGAAGCTTTCTTT
TRBV29-1	TRBJ2-7	NA	few	CSVEADTYEQYF	TGCAGCGTTGAGGCAGACACCTACGAGCAGTACTTC
TRBV7-2	TRBJ1-5	NA	NA	CASSLGPRGLTPQHF	TGTGCCAGCAGCTTAGGGCCTAGGGGCCTAACGCCCCAGCATTTT
TRBV5-1	TRBJ2-2	TRBD1	many	CASSPRTGNLANTGELFF	TGCGCCAGCAGCCCTAGGACAGGCAATTTGGCGAACACCGGGGAGCTGTTTTTT